The source of this T cell receptor beta chain is a study of persistence of HIV-infected CD4 T cells. Trimming took 0 bases from V and 4 from J, leaving 7 bases between them. Germline CDR1 and CDR2: MNHEY and SVGAGI. The CDR3 spans 14 residues. Sequencing used immunoSEQ version 4 in survey mode. Only in-frame clones appear in the TCRdb table, and some are missing; sequencing was by immunoSEQ multiplex PCR. The data hold approximately 35,000 clones, with roughly 82% observed a single time. Stimulation used approximately 9.1 ug/mL lysate from CMV-infected fibroblasts. Sorted nonresponding memory CD4+ T cells were CD40L-negative, CD69-negative, CD45RO-high. CD8-depleted PBMCs were stimulated less than 20 hours with anti-CD28/CD49d costimulation, CD40-blocking antibody and enfuvirtide. A word on this clone: Its antigen remains unidentified.

The TCR originated in an adult man with HIV who was CMV-seropositive. The chain recombines TRBV6-5 with TRBJ1-5; unclear D gene. This specimen consisted of CD4+ T cells sorted from PBMCs after roughly 18-hour stimulation, obtained from a patient who received antiretroviral therapy. CDR3 DNA: TGTGCCAGCAGTTACTCTGGCGGGAATCAGCCCCAGCATTTT. Translated, it gives CASSYSGGNQPQHF.